Listed here is a single T cell receptor (beta chain). This sample was included in a study of T cell changes during pregnancy in multiple sclerosis. CDR1 and CDR2 from the germline V gene are SGDLS and YYNGEE. The CDR3 length is 14 residues. V shed 3 bases and J 5 bases; nucleotides not matched to a gene: 6. Repertoires were generated with immunoSEQ multiplex PCR, while TCRdb's copy carries only in-frame clones and drops some. The table shows roughly 26,000 clones, with 75% to 90% occurring only once. The rearrangement uses TRBV9 and TRBJ2-7; the match to TRBD1 covers 9 bases. Sequencing was performed on CD8+ T cells from peripheral blood mononuclear cells, taken in the second trimester of pregnancy. This TCR was sampled from a female donor with multiple sclerosis, enrolled in a pregnancy study. The CDR3 nucleotides are TGTGCCAGCAGCGAAGGGACAGGGAGTAACGAGCAGTACTTC. This sequence encodes CASSEGTGSNEQYF.